This record concerns one T cell receptor beta chain sequence. Its antigen remains unidentified. This CDR3 spans 12 amino acids. CDR1 DFQATT and CDR2 SNEGSKA come from the germline V gene (reference sequence). The V and J ends lost 6 bases and 4 bases respectively, with 12 bases between them. This entry is derived from a study of Graves' ophthalmopathy and Graves' hyperthyroidism. Study-level points and caveats: Predictions made by the model for ophthalmopathy progression reached 55% to 71% sensitivity and about 72% specificity.

In this cohort, patients with other autoimmune diseases, uncontrolled infections, pregnancy or lactation were excluded. The sequenced template was RNA, covering the TCR beta CDR3 region. Scientists carried out first-round RT-PCR using HTBI primers and then a second-round multiplex PCR. TCRdb used MiXCR to reprocess the multiplex PCR reads, holding one entry per CDR3 protein. The repertoire holds 900,000 to 1,200,000 distinct CDR3 sequences, with roughly 35% as singletons. V gene TRBV20-1 combines with J gene TRBJ1-1; a possible D gene is TRBD1 (6 bases). This sequence originates from an adult man with Graves' hyperthyroidism. Sequencing used peripheral blood or thyroid tissue (not recorded which). The DNA of the CDR3 is TGCAGTGCCGATAGACAGGTCACTGAAGCTTTCTTT. Protein sequence: CSADRQVTEAFF.